This T cell receptor (beta chain) was captured by sequencing in a study of cytomegalovirus exposure and HLA in healthy donors. The PCR made use of 60 Vbeta and 13 Jbeta primers. Clones were read by immunoSEQ multiplex PCR, and TCRdb kept only the in-frame ones, dropping some. This table has fewer than 150,000 clones, over 55% appearing once. Germline CDR1 and CDR2: LGHNT and FRNRAP. Between the trimmed V and J ends, which lost 0 bases and 4 bases, there was a span of 21 bases. The CDR3 has 18 residues. The sequenced sample was PBMCs. This receptor was taken from a man between 18 and 35 years old in good health and CMV-seropositive. V is TRBV12-5 and J is TRBJ1-1; D might be TRBD1 (6 bases). CDR3 amino acids: CASGLVEKQGTFATEAFF. CDR3 DNA: TGTGCTAGTGGTTTGGTAGAGAAACAGGGAACGTTCGCCACTGAAGCTTTCTTT.